A single TCR beta chain is shown here with its context. Its antigen has not been determined. Base quality data are lacking; no much larger clone is found one base away. The sample's time point label, in plain terms: baseline before first vaccination. Samples from vaccinated people were obtained from the UK trials COV001 and COV002, which included a single-blind randomized controlled phase 2/3 trial of AZD1222 (ChAdOx1 nCoV-19) in healthy adults. For TCRbeta chain sequencing, PBMC samples from trial participants were taken at day 0 and at day 28 after the second dose. This entry comes from a study of T cell responses to AZD1222 COVID-19 vaccine (dated by TCRdb to the early 2020s). Looking at the study overall: Because spike-specific TCR depth and breadth did not differ between the two schedules, AZD1222 recipients who got a second dose at roughly 4 weeks were pooled with those who got a second dose at roughly 12 weeks. TCR sequencing covered more than 230 trial participants: 200 to 210 given two doses of AZD1222 and 26 given two doses of MenACWY control vaccine. Trial participants were enrolled by age into 18-55, 56-69 and 70-plus year subgroups, with 148, 28 and 57 TCR-sequenced participants respectively.

V sheds 0 bases and J sheds 1 base, leaving 7 bases between their ends. From its cysteine to its phenylalanine, the CDR3 spans 14 amino acids. Just CDR3 DNA is preserved here, 42 bases in frame from base 1. In the germline V gene, CDR1 corresponds to SGDLS and CDR2 to YYNGEE. What the study reported, not specific to this receptor: CD4 TCRs associated with the vaccine covered the entire spike protein, and the dominant responses were in regions 160-218 and 743-854. After two AZD1222 doses, spike-specific TCR breadth and depth were significantly higher than at day 0 and than in MenACWY recipients. Participants were mostly white British and included more females than males, and it was suggested by the authors that clonal diversity may have been underestimated. Reportedly, almost half of the unique spike-specific TCRs recognized epitopes lying outside the regions that are mutated in the B.1.351 and B.1.1.7 variants. Only five to seven AZD1222 recipients were SARS-CoV-2 seropositive at baseline, limiting conclusions about previously exposed vaccinees. Because no day 14 peak-response samples were available, the repertoires could be characterized only after the peak T cell response. In the small 56-69-year group, the increase in depth fell short of significance, most likely because of low power.

The CDR3 regions of human TCRbeta chains were analyzed by immunosequencing. As for the original processing: Repertoire TCRs were matched against a reference library of SARS-CoV-2-specific TCRs generated with the MIRA antigen-specificity platform. Breadth meant the fraction of unique TCRs that were SARS-CoV-2-associated, whereas depth meant the fraction of total T cells that were SARS-CoV-2-associated. Using the MIRA data, each spike-specific TCR was assigned both to the spike region to which the TCR was reactive and to a CD4 or CD8 class. Log10-transformed breadth and depth values were compared by one-way ANOVA with Sidak's multiple comparisons tests. What TCRdb holds here is the immuneACCESS table cut down to in-frame rearrangements. Part of the clones is not present; checked against another copy, under half of the missing clones reflect an unresolved V gene, and the others are unexplained. From that table come the V and J calls and clone size; the DNA was used to work out D and trimming. This sample holds approximately 140,000 clones; roughly 89% were observed only once. The ten largest clones take up 4% to 6% of the sample.

This sequence was found in an adult in good health. Material: peripheral blood, obtained on day 0 of AZD1222 vaccination. The chain was built from TRBV9 and TRBJ2-5, with TRBD2 tentatively as D gene (6 bases match). The CDR3 amino acid sequence is: CASSVGTTQETQYF. The sequenced DNA: TGTGCCAGCAGCGTAGGGACTACCCAAGAGACCCAGTACTTC.